Listed below are T cell receptor beta chains from one sample, sequenced in a study of control samples from healthy donors and cancer patients. The data were produced by immunoSEQ multiplex PCR, yet TCRdb's version contains in-frame clones alone and is incomplete. The sample holds about 160,000 clones; over 85% are singletons and the top ten take around 11%. Sample: blood. These receptors were obtained from a young man in good health. Both conserved end residues are trimmed from each CDR3. Expanded clones are given a class, and other clones once, few, many or no size at all.

>TRBV7-2|TRBJ2-5|-
ASSKAGGPYETQY
>TRBV19|TRBJ1-5|-
ASSILWTLKRNQPQH
>TRBV5-6|TRBJ1-6|-
ASSLLGQGRSPLH
>TRBV3-1/TRBV3-2|TRBJ2-7|once
ASSRLGRQQSYEQY
>TRBV6-5|TRBJ2-5|-
ASSYFPRLVVGTQY
>TRBV27|TRBJ1-2|-
ASRPPGQGGAGYT
>TRBV6-1|TRBJ1-1|-
ASSEVRGTEAF
>TRBV6-4|TRBJ2-2|-
ASSDRPGELF
>TRBV19|TRBJ1-5|-
ASSIFGDSNQPQH
>TRBV3-1/TRBV3-2|TRBJ1-6|-
ASKGTGGSPLH
>TRBV4-2|TRBJ2-5|-
ASSQDWASGETQY
>TRBV7-6|TRBJ1-3|-
ASSPFKKSGNTIY
>TRBV10-3|TRBJ2-1|-
AIGAGTDEQF
>TRBV28|TRBJ1-5|-
ASNPGGSNQPQH
>TRBV14|TRBJ1-2|few
ASSQWTGSYGYT
>TRBV12-3/TRBV12-4|TRBJ2-1|-
ASSLPLNEQF
>TRBV6-4|TRBJ1-1|once
ASSVSSIGGTEAF
>TRBV7-8|TRBJ1-2|-
ASSLGTEMYGYT
>TRBV15|TRBJ2-7|-
ATSRAGTGEQY
>TRBV2|TRBJ2-5|-
ASRGQGRGTQY
>TRBV5-1|TRBJ1-1|-
ASSLGQVNTEAF
>TRBV7-3|TRBJ2-1|-
ASSLMGGVSYNEQF
>TRBV7-8|TRBJ2-2|-
ASSWPGRLEDTGELF
>TRBV9|TRBJ1-1|few
ASGTGGTEAF
>TRBV7-9|TRBJ2-7|-
ASSAMGYEQY
>TRBV2|TRBJ1-1|-
ASSQGQGTTEAF
>TRBV25-1|TRBJ1-6|-
ASSDDRGRDSPLH
>TRBV6-6|TRBJ1-2|-
ASSYSKGTRWGYT
>TRBV6-5|TRBJ1-5|-
ASRLSLSNQPQH
>TRBV28|TRBJ1-2|-
ASSPSGRGLSYT
>TRBV3-1/TRBV3-2|TRBJ1-1|-
ASSTQGQGEAF
>TRBV6-5|TRBJ1-1|-
ASSYWRPASTEAF
>TRBV11-3|TRBJ2-3|-
ASSSESTDTQY
>TRBV6-6|TRBJ1-1|-
ASSYDRKNPSTEAF
>TRBV20-1|TRBJ1-2|-
SAREGRGYT
>TRBV21-1|TRBJ2-1|-
ASSVERGNEQF
>TRBV27|TRBJ2-1|-
ASSLAGGYNEQF
>TRBV29-1|TRBJ2-3|-
SVEDQGVDTQY
>TRBV4-1|TRBJ1-6|-
ASSQERGYNSPLH
>TRBV28|TRBJ2-1|-
ASSFAGERDNEQF
>TRBV4-3|TRBJ1-3|-
ASSQESQTRGNTIY
>TRBV7-9|TRBJ1-2|-
ASSAPEGTGYT
>TRBV2|TRBJ2-6|-
ASSDGGGSGANVLT
>TRBV2|TRBJ1-1|-
ASSGDAGTEAF
>TRBV19|TRBJ2-1|-
ASSRWDRGGNEQF
>TRBV7-9|TRBJ1-3|-
ASSSPDRAGNTIY
>TRBV7-3|TRBJ1-6|-
ASSLRGRSTSYNSPLH
>TRBV29-1|TRBJ1-5|-
SAGQGNQPQH
>TRBV6-4|TRBJ2-4|-
ASSGQERGIQY
>TRBV27|TRBJ1-6|-
ASSLEGAYNSPLH
>TRBV30|TRBJ2-3|-
AWSVRGGDTQY
>TRBV7-2|TRBJ2-3|-
ASSLERGRAADTQY
>TRBV27|TRBJ2-1|-
ASSPVQGTDEQF
>TRBV15|TRBJ1-3|-
ATSRDRNTIY